This TCR beta chain was recorded in a study of blood T cell repertoires in COVID-19. Study details: Whether acute or convalescent, the COVID-19 samples came from the United States, Italy and Spain.

This clone was seen a few times. Source study methods: Reference gene primer amplification gave estimated nucleated cell counts. Generated by immunoSEQ multiplex PCR, the TCRdb table keeps only in-frame clones and is missing some. The V and J calls and clone size were taken over from that table, and D and trimming were inferred from the DNA. The sample yields under 75,000 clones, roughly 89% seen once. Trimming cost V 8 bases and J 1 base; bases outside gene matches: 10. This CDR3 comprises 15 residues. CDR1 MGHRA and CDR2 YSYEKL come from the germline V gene. The V and J genes are TRBV4-1 and TRBJ1-1; the match to TRBD1 covers 7 bases. The specimen sequenced was peripheral blood. This clonotype was obtained from a man in his fifties with active COVID-19. CDR3 protein: CASQGVGRGNTEAFF. CDR3 bases: TGCGCCAGCCAGGGGGTAGGCAGGGGGAACACTGAAGCTTTCTTT.